A selection of T cell receptor beta chains follows, all from one sample in a study of blood T cell repertoires in COVID-19. The protocol was immunoSEQ multiplex PCR, while the TCRdb copy is restricted to in-frame clones and leaves out a portion. The table shows tens of thousands of clones, with roughly nine tenths occurring only once. The source material was peripheral blood. The receptors were gathered from a man aged 45-65 years with active COVID-19. Each CDR3 is given with its conserved first and last residue. The order of the fields is clone size, J gene, V gene, CDR3 protein. Clone size is given for some rows only: seen once, a few or many times, or a class if the clone is expanded.

size: .
J: TRBJ2-3
V: TRBV12-3/TRBV12-4
CDR3: CASILAGGDTQYF

size: .
J: TRBJ2-1
V: TRBV28
CDR3: CASSLSAGYNEQFF

size: few
J: TRBJ2-3
V: TRBV2
CDR3: CASSDGGTDTQYF

size: few
J: TRBJ1-5
V: TRBV28
CDR3: CASITGTGPSPQHF

size: .
J: TRBJ2-7
V: TRBV10-3
CDR3: CAISAAGGSSYEQYF

size: .
J: TRBJ1-5
V: TRBV11-2
CDR3: CASTPKELSNQPQHF

size: .
J: TRBJ1-3
V: TRBV7-2
CDR3: CASSLAGTIPSGNTIYF

size: .
J: TRBJ1-1
V: TRBV7-9
CDR3: CASSFNSMNTEAFF

size: .
J: TRBJ2-7
V: TRBV28
CDR3: CASNPSGRVHEQYF

size: once
J: TRBJ2-2
V: TRBV9
CDR3: CASSANLLLTNTGELFF

size: .
J: TRBJ2-7
V: TRBV28
CDR3: CASRSGQATDYEQYF

size: .
J: TRBJ2-4
V: TRBV5-1
CDR3: CASSLGGSLAKNIQYF

size: .
J: TRBJ2-5
V: TRBV5-6
CDR3: CASSSGTGSGQETQYF

size: .
J: TRBJ1-5
V: TRBV11-2
CDR3: CASSQDRANQPQHF

size: .
J: TRBJ2-1
V: TRBV7-2
CDR3: CASSFRSPHEQFF

size: .
J: TRBJ2-7
V: TRBV5-1
CDR3: CASSLGQGGPYEQYF

size: .
J: TRBJ1-2
V: TRBV2
CDR3: CASRDSQNYGYTF

size: .
J: TRBJ1-1
V: TRBV19
CDR3: CASSRQGRTEAFF

size: .
J: TRBJ2-5
V: TRBV5-1
CDR3: CASSLDPSRLETQYF

size: .
J: TRBJ1-2
V: TRBV18
CDR3: CASSPGGLYGYTF

size: .
J: TRBJ1-5
V: TRBV9
CDR3: CASSVAGSGQPQHF

size: .
J: TRBJ2-7
V: TRBV29-1
CDR3: CSGRGQVGEQYF

size: once
J: TRBJ2-2
V: TRBV12-2
CDR3: CASRSPDRANTGELFF

size: .
J: TRBJ2-3
V: TRBV4-2
CDR3: CASSQWGTPSGTDTQYF

size: .
J: TRBJ2-1
V: TRBV6-2/TRBV6-3
CDR3: CASSTRDTSYEQFF

size: .
J: TRBJ1-6
V: TRBV7-9
CDR3: CASSLKGDNSPLHF

size: .
J: TRBJ2-5
V: TRBV24-1
CDR3: CATSDRDNTQETQYF

size: once
J: TRBJ2-2
V: TRBV7-9
CDR3: CASRETRTGELFF

size: .
J: TRBJ1-6
V: TRBV3-1/TRBV3-2
CDR3: CASSLAQHNSPLHF

size: .
J: TRBJ2-1
V: TRBV7-9
CDR3: CASSSGQSTLNEQFF

size: .
J: TRBJ2-7
V: TRBV7-4
CDR3: CASSCDPSGRSSYEQYF

size: .
J: TRBJ1-2
V: TRBV4-1
CDR3: CASSLGAGYTF

size: .
J: TRBJ2-7
V: TRBV28
CDR3: CASSPTAWGGRYEQYF

size: .
J: TRBJ1-5
V: TRBV9
CDR3: CASSVKGRSSNQPQHF

size: .
J: TRBJ2-7
V: TRBV28
CDR3: CASSRLAGVGAPYEQYF

size: few
J: TRBJ1-5
V: TRBV28
CDR3: CASSLVTSYQPQHF

size: .
J: TRBJ2-3
V: TRBV2
CDR3: CASSEERFTQYF

size: .
J: TRBJ1-5
V: TRBV10-3
CDR3: CAISGQANQPQHF

size: .
J: TRBJ1-1
V: TRBV11-2
CDR3: CASRQGNTEAFF

size: .
J: TRBJ1-2
V: TRBV5-1
CDR3: CASRRGTGMKDYGYTF